A single sample is the source of the 18 T cell receptor beta chains below, sequenced in a study of OX40 agonist ivuxolimab in advanced cancers. TCRdb keeps only in-frame clones here, not all; method: immunoSEQ multiplex PCR. Here the sample spans 55,000 to 90,000 clones, 70% to 90% being singletons. The sequences come from CD4+ or CD8+ T cells sorted from blood, collected in a trial of the OX40 agonist ivuxolimab. These receptors were taken from an adult with an advanced solid tumor such as melanoma, head and neck, liver or kidney cancer.

V is TRBV10-2 and J is TRBJ1-2; a weak D match, TRBD1 (6 bases). Germline CDR1 reads WSHSY; CDR2 reads SAAADI. Trimming stripped 0 bases from V and 6 bases from J, with 11 bases between. CDR3 size: 14 residues. CDR3 residues: CASSESGTQDGYTF. Written as DNA, the CDR3 is TGCGCCAGCAGTGAGTCAGGGACACAGGATGGCTACACCTTC.

The chain is built from TRBV13 and TRBJ2-1; 12 bases align to TRBD2. This CDR3 contains 16 residues. CDR1 PRHDT and CDR2 FYEKMQ come from the germline V gene (reference sequence). Losses at the gene ends were 4 bases for V and 6 bases for J; bases not matched to a gene: 7. CDR3 nucleotides: TGTGCCAGCAGCTCCACCCTAGCGGGAGGGATCAATGAGCAGTTCTTC. It is translated as CASSSTLAGGINEQFF.

This chain links TRBV29-1 with TRBJ2-3; 8 nucleotides match TRBD1. V was pared by 7 bases and J by 5 bases, with 8 bases of the junction left unmatched. Germline assignment: CDR1 SQVTM and CDR2 ANQGSEA. The CDR3 is 13 amino acids. CDR3 residues: CSAGQGAGDTQYF. The CDR3 DNA sequence: TGCAGCGCCGGACAGGGTGCGGGAGATACGCAGTATTTT.

This clone occurred once. The chain uses TRBV6-5 and TRBJ2-3; no definite D call. V lost 4 bases, J lost 2 bases, and 13 bases lay in between. This CDR3 has 15 residues. Germline values: CDR1 MNHEY, CDR2 SVGAGI. CDR3 in DNA: TGTGCCAGCAGTTCTTTTAGGGAATCCACAGATACGCAGTATTTT. This translates into CASSSFRESTDTQYF.

The rearrangement uses TRBV4-3 and TRBJ1-3, with 7 nucleotides matching TRBD1. Germline lookup yields CDR1 LGHNA and CDR2 YSLEER. The ends lost 0 bases at V and 0 bases at J; junction bases unmatched: 5. This CDR3 is 17 amino acids long. CDR3 bases: TGCGCCAGCAGCCAAGAGGGACAGAGGGGCTCTGGAAACACCATATATTTT. Translation: CASSQEGQRGSGNTIYF.

This clone was seen a single time. The V gene is TRBV5-4, the J gene TRBJ1-1; D unresolved. Germline V gene data show CDR1 as SGHNT and CDR2 as YYREEE (reference sequence). CDR3 length equals 13 residues. Trimming left V 2 bases short and J 4 bases short, with 9 bases between. The CDR3 nucleotides are TGTGCCAGCAGCTTTTACGGGTTCACTGAAGCTTTCTTT. Its protein product is CASSFYGFTEAFF. Based on the CDR3 plus reference TRBV5-4 and TRBJ1-1, the full variable domain is ETGVTQSPTHLIKTRGQQVTLRCSSQSGHNTVSWYQQALGQGPQFIFQYYREEENGRGNFPPRFSGLQFPNYSSELNVNALELDDSALYLCASSFYGFTEAFFGQGTRLTVV.

The chain couples TRBV6-1 to TRBJ1-5; no clear D gene. CDR1 is MNHNS and CDR2 is SASEGT in the germline V gene. The CDR3 contains 13 residues. With 8 bases removed from V and 5 bases from J, the gap between germline ends came to 13 bases. This CDR3 reads CASGVAWDQPQHF. CDR3 sequence (DNA): TGTGCCAGCGGAGTTGCCTGGGATCAGCCCCAGCATTTT.

This clone was seen once. V and J are TRBV5-6 and TRBJ1-5; 8 bases are a match to TRBD1. V shed 3 bases and J 2 bases; nucleotides not matched to a gene: 4. Germline CDR1 reads SGHDT; CDR2 reads YYEEEE. This CDR3 has 15 amino acids. The chain's CDR3 is CASSYRGFRNQPQHF. Written as DNA, the CDR3 is TGTGCCAGCAGCTACAGGGGGTTTCGCAATCAGCCCCAGCATTTT.

As concerns this clone: The junction and the germline gene differ at one end; a read error may be behind it. This chain uses TRBV10-1 with TRBJ1-4, with 7 bases identical to TRBD1. Germline V lookup: CDR1 WNHNN, CDR2 SYGVQD (reference sequence). The CDR3 extends over 11 amino acids. The CDR3 DNA reads TGCGCCCCCAGGGGGTGTGAAAACACTGTTTTT. This gives the protein CAPRGCENTVF.

The chain combines TRBV9 with TRBJ2-2; D not resolved. V was trimmed by 0 bases and J by 8 bases, leaving 11 bases between them. The germline CDR1 and CDR2 sequences are SGDLS and YYNGEE. The CDR3 has 14 amino acids. Here the CDR3 DNA reads TGTGCCAGCAGCGTAGACCCCCTTTTGGGGGAGCTGTTTTTT. This translates into CASSVDPLLGELFF.

This chain links TRBV7-6 with TRBJ2-3, with no clear D. The V end lost 1 base, the J end lost 6 bases, and 8 bases lay between the germline ends. The CDR3 extends over 13 amino acids. The germline V gene encodes CDR1 SGHVS and CDR2 FNYEAQ. The DNA for the CDR3 is TGTGCCAGCAGCTTAGTCCTTGAGGATACGCAGTATTTT. Amino acid sequence: CASSLVLEDTQYF.

The chain couples TRBV7-9 to TRBJ1-4; TRBD1 aligns across 8 bases. This CDR3 spans 14 amino acids. Germline V gene lookup returns CDR1 SEHNR and CDR2 FQNEAQ (reference sequence). J lost 8 bases, V lost 8 bases, and 10 bases had no gene match. The CDR3 loop reads CASGEGQGREKLFF. The CDR3, as DNA: TGTGCCAGCGGGGAAGGACAGGGTAGAGAAAAACTGTTTTTT.

CDR3 DNA sequence: TGTGCCAGCAGCCTCAGACAGGGCTACGAGCAGTACTTC. It translates to CASSLRQGYEQYF. The rearrangement links TRBV4-2 to TRBJ2-7; 7 bases are a match to TRBD1. V trimming: 4 bases; J trimming: 3 bases; junction bases outside the gene matches: 3. CDR1 and CDR2 (germline): LGHNA, YNFKEQ. This CDR3 comprises 13 residues.

The genes are TRBV5-4 and TRBJ1-1; D remains ambiguous. CDR1 is SGHNT, CDR2 YYREEE, per germline (reference sequence). CDR3 length: 12 amino acids. Trimming stripped 0 bases from V and 5 bases from J, with 5 bases between. The CDR3 reads CASSLEWTEAFF. DNA of the CDR3: TGTGCCAGCAGCTTGGAGTGGACTGAAGCTTTCTTT.

This clone has only a few counts. V usage is TRBV5-4 and J usage is TRBJ2-3; maybe TRBD2 (5 bases). The V gene lost 4 bases and the J gene lost 5 bases, with 14 bases spanning the gap. The CDR3 covers 14 residues. In germline, CDR1 is SGHNT, CDR2 YYREEE (reference sequence). This CDR3 is CASSSNQEGDTQYF. The CDR3 coding sequence is TGTGCCAGCAGCAGCAACCAAGAGGGAGATACGCAGTATTTT.

The V call is TRBV16, the J call TRBJ2-5; D is perhaps TRBD2 (5 bases). Trimming took off 5 bases at V and 5 bases at J, with 15 bases between the two ends. The length of the CDR3 is 14 residues. Germline V CDR1 and CDR2: KGHSY, FQNENV. CDR3 nucleotides: TGTGCCAGCAGCTATCGGACTTCGGCGGAGACCCAGTACTTC. Translation: CASSYRTSAETQYF.

This clone has a single count. Other DNA sequences within the sample encode an identical CDR3. The chain has TRBV6-6 and TRBJ1-3; 9 nucleotides agree with TRBD1. V shed 5 bases and J 8 bases; nucleotides not matched to a gene: 1. Germline V gene lookup returns CDR1 MNHNY and CDR2 SVGAGI (reference sequence). This CDR3 is built from 12 residues. This CDR3 is CASSRQGDTIYF. The CDR3 DNA reads as TGTGCCAGCAGTCGACAGGGGGACACCATATATTTT.

V gene TRBV5-1 combines with J gene TRBJ1-1; 7 bases map to TRBD1. There are 13 residues in the CDR3. With 4 bases clipped from V and 3 bases from J, the junction kept 3 bases outside the gene matches. The germline gives CDR1 SGHRS, CDR2 YFSETQ. This CDR3 reads CASSRGTDTEAFF. The CDR3 DNA is TGCGCCAGCAGCAGAGGGACAGACACTGAAGCTTTCTTT.